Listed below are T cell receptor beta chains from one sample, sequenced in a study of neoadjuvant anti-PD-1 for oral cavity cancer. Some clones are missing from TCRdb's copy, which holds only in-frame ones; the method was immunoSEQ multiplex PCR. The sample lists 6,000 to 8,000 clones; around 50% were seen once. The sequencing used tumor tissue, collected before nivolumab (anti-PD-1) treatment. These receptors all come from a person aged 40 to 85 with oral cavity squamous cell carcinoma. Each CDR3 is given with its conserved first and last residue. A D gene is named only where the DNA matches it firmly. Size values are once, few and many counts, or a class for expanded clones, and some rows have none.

TGTGCCATCAGTGAGCCAAGAGGACAGTACGAGCAGTACTTC,CAISEPRGQYEQYF,TRBV6-1,NA,TRBJ2-7,14,NA
TGTGCCAGTAGTATAGAACGGGGACGACAAGAGACCCAGTACTTC,CASSIERGRQETQYF,TRBV19,few,TRBJ2-5,15,NA
TGTGCCAGCAGTGAAGCGGTAGAAGCTTTCTTT,CASSEAVEAFF,TRBV6-1,few,TRBJ1-1,11,NA
TGTGCCAGCAGCTGGGGACAGGACAGGGGTACAGATACGCAGTATTTT,CASSWGQDRGTDTQYF,TRBV5-5,NA,TRBJ2-3,16,TRBD1
TGTGCCAGCAGCTGGTACAGGGGTAATGAAAAACTGTTTTTT,CASSWYRGNEKLFF,TRBV11-2,once,TRBJ1-4,14,TRBD1
TGTGCCAGCAGCTTATCAGGGAATCAGCCCCAGCATTTT,CASSLSGNQPQHF,TRBV11-2,few,TRBJ1-5,13,NA
TGTGCCAGCAGCGTGGGACTAGCTGTCACCGGGGAGCTGTTTTTT,CASSVGLAVTGELFF,TRBV9,medium-sized,TRBJ2-2,15,TRBD2
TGTGCTAGTGGTTTGTCCGGGACAGGGGGATATGGCTACACCTTC,CASGLSGTGGYGYTF,TRBV12-5,NA,TRBJ1-2,15,TRBD1
TGTGCCACCAGCAGAGGGGCGGCTCAAGAGACCCAGTACTTC,CATSRGAAQETQYF,TRBV15,few,TRBJ2-5,14,NA
TGTGCCATCAGTGGGACTAGCGGCTCCTACGAGCAGTACTTC,CAISGTSGSYEQYF,TRBV10-3,few,TRBJ2-7,14,TRBD2
TGTGCCAGCAGTGAATGGGCAGGGAGAGATGGCTACACCTTC,CASSEWAGRDGYTF,TRBV6-4,NA,TRBJ1-2,14,NA
TGCGCCAGCAGCTTGGTGGGGGGCCAAGAGACCCAGTACTTC,CASSLVGGQETQYF,TRBV5-1,NA,TRBJ2-5,14,NA
TGTGCCACCACAGGGGGGTATGAGACCCAGTACTTC,CATTGGYETQYF,TRBV15,once,TRBJ2-5,12,NA